Listed here are 11 T cell receptor beta chains from one sample, sequenced in a study of cytomegalovirus exposure and HLA in healthy donors. It was with 60 Vbeta and 13 Jbeta primers that the PCR ran. Produced via immunoSEQ multiplex PCR; TCRdb's table is partial and in-frame only. Found here are around 200,000 clones, over 70% of them singletons; the top ten hold 2.9%. Sequenced: PBMCs. These receptors came from a male donor in good health and CMV-seronegative.

V and J are TRBV11-2 and TRBJ2-1; weak D call: TRBD2 (6 bases). Germline CDR1 reads SGHAT; CDR2 reads FQNNGV. There are 15 residues in the CDR3. Trimming cost V 3 bases and J 1 base, with 10 bases left between them. CDR3 residues: CASSLQRASYNEQFF. CDR3 bases: TGTGCCAGCAGCTTGCAGCGGGCGTCCTACAATGAGCAGTTCTTC.

The V gene is TRBV19, the J gene TRBJ2-1, with 7 bases lining up with TRBD1. V trimming: 2 bases; J trimming: 9 bases; junction bases outside the gene matches: 7. CDR3 length: 14 residues. CDR1 is LNHDA and CDR2 is SQIVND in the germline V gene (reference sequence). The CDR3 loop is CASSIIEGAGEQFF. The CDR3 coding sequence is TGTGCCAGTAGTATAATAGAGGGGGCTGGTGAGCAGTTCTTC.

Only a few counts were recorded for this clone. The same CDR3 also results from other DNA sequences found in this sample. The chain joins TRBV19 to TRBJ1-5, with TRBD1 identical over 9 bases. V shed 6 bases, J shed 4 bases, and the junction held 4 bases outside the gene matches. The CDR3 runs 14 residues. Germline values: CDR1 LNHDA, CDR2 SQIVND (reference sequence). The CDR3 loop is CASSTDRGNQPQHF. In DNA, the CDR3 is TGTGCCAGTAGCACCGACAGGGGGAATCAGCCCCAGCATTTT.

This clone came up once. The V gene is TRBV7-9, the J gene TRBJ2-7; the match to TRBD1 covers 8 bases. The CDR3 extends over 16 amino acids. Germline-derived CDR1 and CDR2 are SEHNR and FQNEAQ (reference sequence). Trimming cost V 4 bases and J 2 bases; bases outside gene matches: 10. As DNA, the CDR3 is TGTGCCAGCAGCTCGCAACAGGGGGTTCTTGCCTACGAGCAGTACTTC. It yields the protein CASSSQQGVLAYEQYF. The whole variable domain, remainder taken from reference TRBV7-9 and TRBJ2-7, is DTGVSQNPRHKITKRGQNVTFRCDPISEHNRLYWYRQTLGQGPEFLTYFQNEAQLEKSRLLSDRFSAERPKGSFSTLEIQRTEQGDSAMYLCASSSQQGVLAYEQYFGPGTRLTVT.

The CDR3 region is CASSLEGTNTEAFF. CDR3 sequence (DNA): TGTGCCAGTTCCTTGGAGGGGACGAACACTGAAGCTTTCTTT. The gene calls are TRBV6-5 and TRBJ1-1, with D possibly being TRBD1 (5 bases). Germline CDR1 and CDR2: MNHEY and SVGAGI. The V end lost 9 bases, the J end lost 1 base, and 15 bases lay between the germline ends. There are 14 residues in the CDR3.

This clone was recorded once. The chain employs TRBV6-1 and TRBJ2-7; TRBD1 aligns across 9 bases. Trimming removed 6 bases from V and 5 bases from J; junction bases left unmatched: 11. The CDR3 is 15 amino acids. Germline loops: CDR1 MNHNS, CDR2 SASEGT. The CDR3: CASRVPGTGIHEQYF. DNA for the CDR3: TGTGCCAGCAGGGTGCCGGGGACAGGGATCCACGAGCAGTACTTC.

V usage is TRBV12-5 and J usage is TRBJ1-5, with unresolved D. Germline V gene sequence: CDR1 LGHNT, CDR2 FRNRAP. V gave up 2 bases and J gave up 3 bases, with 17 bases separating them. The CDR3 extends over 17 amino acids. DNA of the CDR3: TGTGCTAGTGGTTTGAAGGCGGTGAGGGATCACAATCAGCCCCAGCATTTT. It encodes CASGLKAVRDHNQPQHF. Filled out from reference TRBV12-5 and TRBJ1-5, the complete variable domain reads DARVTQTPRHKVTEMGQEVTMRCQPILGHNTVFWYRQTMMQGLELLAYFRNRAPLDDSGMPKDRFSAEMPDATLATLKIQPSEPRDSAVYFCASGLKAVRDHNQPQHFGDGTRLSIL.

The rearrangement uses TRBV28 and TRBJ1-4, with D maybe TRBD1 (6 bases). The CDR3 has 17 amino acids. V lost 6 bases and J lost 0, with 17 bases in between. Per the germline V gene, CDR1 is MDHEN and CDR2 is SYDVKM. CDR3 sequence reads: CASSLRTDRATNEKLFF. The CDR3 DNA reads TGTGCCAGCAGCCTTCGGACAGATCGAGCAACTAATGAAAAACTGTTTTTT.

Only a few counts were recorded for this clone. This chain connects TRBV7-2 to TRBJ1-1; TRBD1 aligns across 8 bases. Germline values: CDR1 SGHTA, CDR2 FQGNSA. The junction had 6 bases not matched to a gene; V was cut back by 1 base and J by 2 bases. The CDR3 has 16 residues. The CDR3 sequence: CASSLGTGTGNTEAFF. CDR3 DNA: TGTGCCAGCAGCTTAGGGACCGGGACAGGAAACACTGAAGCTTTCTTT.

This clone was picked up a small number of times. The chain employs TRBV7-9 and TRBJ1-5; possibly TRBD1 for D (5 bases). Germline CDR1 is SEHNR and CDR2 is FQNEAQ (reference sequence). The CDR3 has 14 residues. V gave up 5 bases and J gave up 3 bases, with 11 bases separating them. The CDR3 coding sequence is TGTGCCAGCAGCGCAGACAGCTTCAATCAGCCCCAGCATTTT. This encodes CASSADSFNQPQHF.

The chain links TRBV6-4 to TRBJ2-1; D perhaps matches TRBD2 (6 bases). V was shortened by 2 bases and J by 1 base, with 12 bases between the two germline ends. Germline V gives CDR1 MRHNA, CDR2 SNTAGT. This CDR3 is 16 amino acids long. The CDR3 DNA follows: TGTGCCAGCAGTGACGACACGGGAGCGTCCTACAATGAGCAGTTCTTC. Translation gives CASSDDTGASYNEQFF.